The present TCR beta chain was sequenced within a study of beta chain features in type 1 diabetes. The V and J ends lost 4 bases and 6 bases respectively, with 6 bases between them. Germline values: CDR1 SGHVS, CDR2 FQNEAQ. CDR3 length equals 12 residues. Reverse transcribing all isolated RNA meant expressed TCRB transcripts were sequenced. Method: immunoSEQ multiplex PCR; TCRdb's copy keeps in-frame clones and lacks some. The sample lists fewer than 400,000 clones, approximately 8.2% occurring once. Sequencing input: central memory CD4+ T cells from blood. The receptor comes from a woman aged 18-29 years in good health. V is TRBV7-8 and J is TRBJ2-2; no reliable D call. CDR3 loop: CASSSTPGELFF. CDR3 DNA: TGTGCCAGCAGCTCGACACCCGGGGAGCTGTTTTTT.